A single sample gave rise to the 29 T cell receptor beta chains below, sequenced in a study of blood T cell repertoires in COVID-19. Measured with immunoSEQ multiplex PCR; TCRdb has only the in-frame clones, and not every one. This table has more than 300,000 clones, about 87% appearing once. The source material was peripheral blood. The source of these receptors is a woman aged 30 to 39 with COVID-19, enrolled during active disease.

The genes are TRBV24-1 and TRBJ2-5; 10 nucleotides align to TRBD1. Germline trimming cut 2 bases from V and 2 bases from J; bases unmatched to any gene: 7. This CDR3 region has 17 residues. CDR1 and CDR2 from the germline V gene are KGHDR and SFDVKD. The CDR3 region is CATSDSTGTGEQETQYF. CDR3 bases: TGTGCCACCAGTGATTCAACCGGGACAGGGGAACAAGAGACCCAGTACTTC.

The rearrangement joins TRBV2 to TRBJ2-3; D is possibly TRBD1 (5 bases). Germline V gives CDR1 SNHLY, CDR2 FYNNEI. Trimming removed 5 bases from V and 1 base from J, with 19 bases in between. The CDR3 sequence is 17 residues long. The CDR3 nucleotides are TGTGCCAGCAGTAGGTGGATAGGGATAGGGGGCACAGATACGCAGTATTTT. Translating it yields CASSRWIGIGGTDTQYF.

This clone was seen more than once but under ten times. The V call is TRBV4-1, the J call TRBJ1-2, with D possibly matching TRBD1 (6 bases). The CDR3 is 12 residues long. V was trimmed by 2 bases and J by 8 bases, leaving 9 bases between them. The germline gives CDR1 MGHRA, CDR2 YSYEKL. CDR3 residues: CASSQTGYGYTF. The DNA for the CDR3 is TGCGCCAGCAGCCAAACAGGGTACGGCTACACCTTC.

This sequence joins TRBV6-6 and TRBJ2-1; D may be TRBD1 (5 bases). The V gene lost 2 bases and the J gene lost 8 bases, with 7 bases spanning the gap. The CDR3 is 12 amino acids. Germline-derived CDR1 and CDR2 are MNHNY and SVGAGI (reference sequence). The CDR3 nucleotides are TGTGCCAGCAGTTACAGGGGCGATGAGCAGTTCTTC. It specifies CASSYRGDEQFF.

This clone has only one observation. This chain uses TRBV12-3 or TRBV12-4 with TRBJ1-5, with a possible D match to TRBD1 (5 bases). The CDR3 consists of 12 residues. Trimming shortened V by 7 bases and J by 2 bases, and 6 bases separated the two germline ends. The CDR3 sequence: CASKQGNQPQHF. For the CDR3, the DNA is TGTGCCAGCAAACAGGGCAATCAGCCCCAGCATTTT.

The chain links TRBV7-9 to TRBJ2-2, with 8 bases aligning to TRBD2. The V gene's germline CDR1 is SEHNR and CDR2 FQNEAQ (reference sequence). The CDR3 has 16 amino acids. Trimming cost V 5 bases and J 0 bases; bases outside gene matches: 5. The CDR3 coding sequence is TGTGCCAGCAGCCGTTCGGGAGGGACGAACACCGGGGAGCTGTTTTTT. Residues: CASSRSGGTNTGELFF.

The CDR3 sequence: CASSTGLAGGETQYF. The CDR3 DNA reads TGTGCCAGTAGTACCGGACTAGCGGGAGGTGAGACCCAGTACTTC. The V and J genes are TRBV19 and TRBJ2-5; 14 bases fit TRBD2. Germline V gives CDR1 LNHDA, CDR2 SQIVND (reference sequence). J was trimmed by 5 bases and V by 4 bases; bases with no gene match: 3. The CDR3 extends over 15 amino acids.

V usage is TRBV28 and J usage is TRBJ2-7, with 9 bases fitting TRBD1. This CDR3 contains 13 residues. Germline loops: CDR1 MDHEN, CDR2 SYDVKM. V was clipped by 6 bases and J by 5 bases; unmatched bases: 5. Here the CDR3 DNA reads TGTGCCAGCAGGGGACAGGGCCCCCACGAGCAGTACTTC. Its translation is CASRGQGPHEQYF. Full variable domain (outside the CDR3, taken from reference TRBV28 and TRBJ2-7): DVKVTQSSRYLVKRTGEKVFLECVQDMDHENMFWYRQDPGLGLRLIYFSYDVKMKEKGDIPEGYSVSREKKERFSLILESASTNQTSMYLCASRGQGPHEQYFGPGTRLTVT.

The chain recombines TRBV12-2 with TRBJ2-3; the table's TRBD1 call for D was not verified on the DNA. TRBV12-2 is marked as a pseudogene. The CDR3 length is 13 residues. CDR3 amino acids: CASRFRGKDTQYF. The CDR3 bases are TGTGCAAGTCGCTTTAGGGGTAAAGATACGCAGTATTTT.

The chain joins TRBV11-2 to TRBJ1-5; D is ambiguous. CDR3 length: 15 residues. Germline lookup yields CDR1 SGHAT and CDR2 FQNNGV. V dropped 5 bases and J dropped 5 bases, with 16 bases sitting between them. CDR3 region: CASSPIIGGHQPQHF. CDR3 nucleotide sequence: TGTGCCAGCAGCCCCATAATCGGCGGGCATCAGCCCCAGCATTTT.

The V gene is TRBV28, the J gene TRBJ2-5; a possible D gene is TRBD2 (6 bases). The CDR3 is 14 residues long. Germline V gives CDR1 MDHEN, CDR2 SYDVKM. V gave up 6 bases and J gave up 5 bases, with 16 bases separating them. The CDR3 spells CASSPPGGGETQYF. Written as DNA, the CDR3 is TGTGCCAGCAGCCCTCCCGGGGGTGGGGAGACCCAGTACTTC. The full variable domain, in which reference TRBV28 and TRBJ2-5 provide the parts outside the CDR3, is DVKVTQSSRYLVKRTGEKVFLECVQDMDHENMFWYRQDPGLGLRLIYFSYDVKMKEKGDIPEGYSVSREKKERFSLILESASTNQTSMYLCASSPPGGGETQYFGPGTRLLVL.

This clone was seen just once. CDR3 in amino acids: CAWRGLTSGDSSPLHF. The CDR3 DNA reads TGTGCCTGGAGGGGACTGACCTCCGGGGATAGCTCACCCCTCCACTTT. V and J are TRBV30 and TRBJ1-6, with a possible D match to TRBD1 (5 bases). Trimming shortened V by 3 bases and J by 10 bases, and 22 bases separated the two germline ends. The CDR3 loop spans 16 amino acids. Germline V gives CDR1 GTSNPN, CDR2 SVGIG (reference sequence).

The genes are TRBV9 and TRBJ2-2; 10 nucleotides line up with TRBD2. This CDR3 is built from 15 residues. The trim removed 3 bases at V and 7 bases at J, leaving 6 bases unmatched. Germline CDR1 is SGDLS and CDR2 is YYNGEE. The CDR3 region is CASSASGSGHGELFF. The CDR3 nucleotides read TGTGCCAGCAGCGCTAGCGGGAGTGGGCACGGGGAGCTGTTTTTT.

The chain joins TRBV27 to TRBJ2-2; TRBD1 matches 7 bases. Germline lookup yields CDR1 MNHEY and CDR2 SMNVEV (reference sequence). V lost 6 bases to trimming and J lost 5 bases; unmatched junction nucleotides: 6. This CDR3 has 14 amino acids. CDR3 sequence: CASRGGAVTGELFF. The CDR3 coding sequence is TGTGCCAGCAGAGGGGGCGCGGTTACCGGGGAGCTGTTTTTT.

This chain connects TRBV28 to TRBJ2-3; 8 bases are a match to TRBD2. J gave up 0 bases and V 4 bases, and 6 bases lay outside the gene matches. This CDR3 has 16 residues. CDR1 MDHEN and CDR2 SYDVKM come from the germline V gene. CDR3 region: CASSSGLAPSTDTQYF. The CDR3 DNA is TGTGCCAGCAGTTCAGGACTAGCACCGAGCACAGATACGCAGTATTTT.

The chain carries TRBV7-2 and TRBJ2-5; TRBD1 agrees at 10 bases. The CDR3 has 15 residues. Germline trimming cut 5 bases from V and 5 bases from J; bases unmatched to any gene: 8. The V gene's germline CDR1 is SGHTA and CDR2 FQGNSA. Here the CDR3 DNA reads TGTGCCAGCAGCCATGGACAGGGGGTGTTGGAGACCCAGTACTTC. The encoded protein is CASSHGQGVLETQYF.

The chain uses TRBV28 and TRBJ1-5, with 7 bases fitting TRBD1. The CDR3 is 13 amino acids. V lost 6 bases, J lost 7 bases, and 6 bases stayed unmatched. Germline CDR1 and CDR2: MDHEN and SYDVKM. This CDR3 is CASRNRGSQPQHF. The DNA for the CDR3 is TGTGCCAGCAGAAACAGGGGCAGCCAGCCCCAGCATTTT.

The rearrangement uses TRBV24-1 and TRBJ2-1, with 7 positions matching TRBD1. Germline CDR1 is KGHDR and CDR2 is SFDVKD. The CDR3 covers 18 residues. V was clipped by 1 base and J by 0 bases; unmatched bases: 8. CDR3 protein: CATSDLAPRQGSYNEQFF. For the CDR3, the DNA is TGTGCCACCAGTGATTTAGCTCCGCGACAGGGCTCCTACAATGAGCAGTTCTTC.

This clone came up once. This sample includes further DNA sequences coding for the same CDR3. The CDR3 sequence: CATSTGGEETQYF. The CDR3 region has the DNA TGTGCCACCAGTACCGGGGGGGAGGAGACCCAGTACTTC. The chain is built from TRBV24-1 and TRBJ2-5, with 8 bases aligning to TRBD2. This CDR3 region has 13 residues. Trimming removed 6 bases from V and 5 bases from J; junction bases left unmatched: 4. Germline CDR1 reads KGHDR; CDR2 reads SFDVKD.

This clone was seen a single time. Here the CDR3 reads CASSPTVRGTFNEQFF. The CDR3 nucleotides are TGTGCCAGCTCACCTACTGTCAGGGGGACGTTCAATGAGCAGTTCTTC. The chain has TRBV18 and TRBJ2-1, with TRBD1 identical over 7 bases. Germline loops: CDR1 KGHSH, CDR2 LQKENI. V shed 3 bases and J 6 bases; nucleotides not matched to a gene: 11. The CDR3 sequence is 16 residues long.

The gene calls are TRBV28 and TRBJ2-1; 7 bases are a match to TRBD1. With V trimmed by 8 bases and J by 0 bases, 10 bases remained unmatched. The CDR3 sequence is 16 residues long. Germline-derived CDR1 and CDR2 are MDHEN and SYDVKM. The CDR3 DNA reads as TGTGCCAGCGTAACAGGGGTCTTTGGCTCCTACAATGAGCAGTTCTTC. Amino acids: CASVTGVFGSYNEQFF.

This clone was counted many times. The same CDR3 arises from other DNA sequences in this sample as well. The chain recombines TRBV6-5 with TRBJ2-2, with 8 bases identical to TRBD2. Trimming removed 6 bases from V and 4 bases from J; junction bases left unmatched: 7. The CDR3 totals 15 residues. Germline V gene data show CDR1 as MNHEY and CDR2 as SVGAGI. CDR3 in amino acids: CASRGGGYVTGELFF. The CDR3 region has the DNA TGTGCCAGCAGGGGCGGGGGGTACGTCACCGGGGAGCTGTTTTTT.

The chain uses TRBV6-5 and TRBJ2-1; TRBD1 is a possible D gene (6 bases). Looked up from germline, CDR1 is MNHEY and CDR2 is SVGAGI. Trimming took 4 bases from V and 8 from J, leaving 18 bases between them. The CDR3 extends over 15 amino acids. The CDR3 DNA sequence: TGTGCCAGCAGTTTCCGACCTCAGGGACACCATGAGCAGTTCTTC. It yields the protein CASSFRPQGHHEQFF.

The V gene is TRBV2, the J gene TRBJ2-7; possible D gene TRBD1, 6 bases. This CDR3 has 14 residues. Deletions cut 7 bases from V and 0 bases from J, with 13 bases between. The germline CDR1 and CDR2 sequences are SNHLY and FYNNEI. CDR3 loop: CASNQQGPSYEQYF. CDR3 DNA sequence: TGTGCCAGCAATCAACAGGGACCCTCCTACGAGCAGTACTTC.

This chain joins TRBV7-9 and TRBJ2-3, with 7 bases matching TRBD2. The CDR3 is 15 amino acids. The germline V gene encodes CDR1 SEHNR and CDR2 FQNEAQ (reference sequence). With 2 bases clipped from V and 10 bases from J, the junction kept 12 bases outside the gene matches. This CDR3 reads CASSLSRAGAEPQYF. In DNA, the CDR3 is TGTGCCAGCAGCTTAAGCCGGGCGGGAGCTGAGCCGCAGTATTTT.

J is TRBJ2-3 and V is TRBV5-1, with 10 positions matching TRBD2. J gave up 4 bases and V 0 bases, and 5 bases lay outside the gene matches. Germline CDR1 is SGHRS and CDR2 is YFSETQ. The CDR3 is 16 residues long. The CDR3 nucleotides read TGCGCCAGCAGCTTGGCCGGTAGCGGGAGGTCAGATACGCAGTATTTT. Translating gives CASSLAGSGRSDTQYF.

V gene TRBV6-5 combines with J gene TRBJ1-3, with TRBD1 matching 7 bases. The CDR3 loop spans 16 amino acids. In germline, CDR1 is MNHEY, CDR2 SVGAGI. With V trimmed by 4 bases and J by 0 bases, 6 bases remained unmatched. CDR3 residues: CASSSRTGASGNTIYF. CDR3 bases: TGTGCCAGCAGTTCGAGAACAGGGGCCTCTGGAAACACCATATATTTT.

The chain recombines TRBV4-1 with TRBJ1-4, with D perhaps TRBD1 (5 bases). Germline V gene lookup returns CDR1 MGHRA and CDR2 YSYEKL. This CDR3 comprises 12 residues. Trimming shortened V by 1 base and J by 12 bases, and 9 bases separated the two germline ends. The CDR3 region is CASSQAAGELFF. CDR3 sequence (DNA): TGCGCCAGCAGCCAAGCCGCGGGGGAACTGTTTTTT.

The chain employs TRBV7-9 and TRBJ1-4; the D is unclear. The length of the CDR3 is 14 residues. The germline V and J ends were trimmed by 4 bases and 1 base, with 7 bases remaining between them. Germline CDR1 is SEHNR and CDR2 is FQNEAQ (reference sequence). The CDR3 region has the DNA TGTGCCAGCAGCTCGGGGAGAACTAATGAAAAACTGTTTTTT. Protein: CASSSGRTNEKLFF.